The clone carrying this T cell receptor (beta chain) was picked up many times. The antigen is not known. This sample is drawn from a study of neurological immune-mediated disorders. General study results and limits: No CDR3 amino acid sequences were shared by expanded clones across subjects, suggesting private repertoires in all groups. Falling below healthy controls, multiple sclerosis showed the least TCR clonal expansion, while HTLV-1-associated myelopathy showed the most.

PBMCs stored at -80 C, 2 million in total, were the source of the unsorted libraries. TCRdb passed the 5' RACE reads through MiXCR, listing each CDR3 protein once. The table shows tens of thousands of distinct CDR3 sequences, with around 6.8% occurring only once. This receptor was obtained from a woman aged 40 to 50 in good health. Sequencing was performed on PBMCs.

CDR3 sequence: CASSPWRASTSGYTF. The CDR3 coding sequence is TGTGCCAGCAGCCCCTGGCGGGCCTCTACGAGTGGCTACACCTTC. The chain is built from TRBV14 and TRBJ1-2; D uncertain. Germline V gene sequence: CDR1 SGHDN, CDR2 FVKESK. V was clipped by 4 bases and J by 7 bases, with 19 bases between them. The CDR3 consists of 15 residues.